Given below is one TCR beta chain in context. Its antigen is as yet unknown. The CDR3 consists of 16 residues. V lost 2 bases and J lost 2; bases outside the gene matches: 10. The germline CDR1 and CDR2 sequences are DFQATT and SNEGSKA (reference sequence). The record originates from a study of T-cell reconstitution after alpha-beta-depleted transplantation in children. Study-wide results and caveats: Two months or so post-transplant, alpha-beta T cells reportedly derived from several hundred expanded graft clones.

Unique molecular identifiers were used in preparing the TCRbeta library. TCRdb called the PCR reads again in MiXCR, with one record for every CDR3 protein. The top ten hold approximately 33% of the sample, which has 530,000 or so distinct CDR3 sequences, 27% seen once. This rearrangement joins TRBV20-1 to TRBJ2-7; the match to TRBD1 covers 9 bases. The sequences come from PBMCs, collected before TCRalphabeta/CD19-depleted stem cell transplant. The source of this sequence is a boy less than two years old with Wiskott-Aldrich syndrome, due to receive a stem cell transplant. CDR3: CSARSEDRGRAYEQYF. CDR3 in DNA: TGCAGTGCTAGATCCGAGGACAGGGGAAGAGCCTACGAGCAGTACTTC.